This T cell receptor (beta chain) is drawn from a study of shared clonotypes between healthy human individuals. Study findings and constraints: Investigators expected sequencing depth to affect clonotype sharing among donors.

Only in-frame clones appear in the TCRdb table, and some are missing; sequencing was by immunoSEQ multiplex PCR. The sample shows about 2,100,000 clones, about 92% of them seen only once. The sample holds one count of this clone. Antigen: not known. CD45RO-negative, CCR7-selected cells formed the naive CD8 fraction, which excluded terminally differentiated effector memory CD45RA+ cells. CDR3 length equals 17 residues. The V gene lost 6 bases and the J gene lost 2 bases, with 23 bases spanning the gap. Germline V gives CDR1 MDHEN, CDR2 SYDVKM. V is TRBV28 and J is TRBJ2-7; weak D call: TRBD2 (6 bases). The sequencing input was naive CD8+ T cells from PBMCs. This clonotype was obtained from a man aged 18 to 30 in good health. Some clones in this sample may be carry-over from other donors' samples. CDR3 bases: TGTGCCAGCAGCTCTCTGACTTCGGACTACAATCCCTACGAGCAGTACTTC. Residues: CASSSLTSDYNPYEQYF. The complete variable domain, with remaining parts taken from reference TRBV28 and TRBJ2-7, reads DVKVTQSSRYLVKRTGEKVFLECVQDMDHENMFWYRQDPGLGLRLIYFSYDVKMKEKGDIPEGYSVSREKKERFSLILESASTNQTSMYLCASSSLTSDYNPYEQYFGPGTRLTVT.